This T cell receptor beta chain originates from a study of T cells in Graves' hyperthyroidism and ophthalmopathy. CDR1 is DFQATT and CDR2 is SNEGSKA in the germline V gene (reference sequence). V lost 5 bases and J 2 bases, leaving 17 bases between the germline ends. CDR3 length: 15 residues. Amplification yielded TCR beta CDR3 regions, with RNA transcripts as the source. TCR CDR3 regions were first amplified by RT-PCR with HTBI primers. TCRdb re-called the multiplex PCR reads with MiXCR, one entry per CDR3 protein. The table records hundreds of thousands of distinct CDR3 sequences, around 15% of them present only once. The study defined stable Graves' hyperthyroidism as no ophthalmopathy progression within 18 months. This clonotype was seen many times.

The sample consisted of blood. This TCR was sampled from a woman between 18 and 29 years old with Graves' hyperthyroidism. The chain has TRBV20-1 and TRBJ2-3; TRBD2 is a possible D gene (5 bases). Here the CDR3 DNA reads TGCAGTGCTCCAGACCCCCGAGGGTACACAGATACGCAGTATTTT. Its protein product is CSAPDPRGYTDTQYF.